This T cell receptor (beta chain) was recorded in a study of cytomegalovirus exposure and HLA in healthy donors. 13 Jbeta primers and 60 Vbeta primers were used for the PCR. The repertoire was sequenced with immunoSEQ multiplex PCR; TCRdb's copy has only in-frame clones and lacks some. Found here are some 130,000 clones, 60% to 85% of them singletons; the top ten hold about 3.3%. The germline V gene encodes CDR1 MNHNS and CDR2 SASEGT. V lost 4 bases and J lost 7; bases outside the gene matches: 3. There are 14 residues in the CDR3. Whole-study results and caveats: Within an earlier analysis, most TCR beta V segments proved productive either about 87% or about 30% of the time. The listing of 150 or so TCR beta chains classed them as cytomegalovirus-associated.

This clone was counted only a few times. Its target is unknown. The gene calls are TRBV6-1 and TRBJ1-6; 8 bases align to TRBD1. What was sequenced was PBMCs. This clonotype originated in a woman aged 25-40 years in good health and CMV-seropositive. CDR3 sequence: CASSATGDNSPLHF. The CDR3 coding sequence is TGTGCCAGCAGTGCGACAGGGGACAATTCACCCCTCCACTTT.